This is a list of T cell receptor beta chains from one sample in a study of T cell changes during pregnancy in multiple sclerosis. This table comes from immunoSEQ multiplex PCR, and its TCRdb copy is limited to in-frame clones, with some not included. Of about 64,000 clones in the sample, around 96% were seen once. The specimen was CD8+ T cells from peripheral blood mononuclear cells, collected after pregnancy. Every receptor here comes from a female donor with multiple sclerosis, enrolled in a pregnancy study. Both conserved end residues are part of each CDR3. The D gene is left open where the match is weak. Clone size is not always given. Where it is, it says once, few, many or a class for expanded clones.

CDR3	DNA	J	V	D	size
CASSLSPRGGEQYF	TGTGCCAGCAGCTTATCACCCAGGGGAGGGGAGCAGTACTTC	TRBJ2-7	TRBV11-2	-	-
CASSLDAGGLDEQFF	TGTGCCAGCAGTTTGGACGCGGGAGGGCTGGATGAGCAGTTCTTC	TRBJ2-1	TRBV28	TRBD2	-
CASSGTGFTEAFF	TGTGCCAGCAGCGGGACAGGGTTTACTGAAGCTTTCTTT	TRBJ1-1	TRBV7-6	TRBD1	-
CASSLAGDEQYF	TGCGCCAGCAGCCTGGCGGGAGACGAGCAGTACTTC	TRBJ2-7	TRBV4-1	TRBD2	once
CASSERTGTRAYEQYF	TGTGCCAGCAGTGAACGGACCGGGACTAGAGCCTACGAGCAGTACTTC	TRBJ2-7	TRBV2	TRBD2	-
CASSLARLPRETQYF	TGTGCCAGCAGCTTAGCTCGACTACCGAGGGAGACCCAGTACTTC	TRBJ2-5	TRBV11-2	-	-
CASSGWTGGKDEQFF	TGTGCCAGCAGTGGTTGGACAGGGGGCAAGGATGAGCAGTTCTTC	TRBJ2-1	TRBV6-1	TRBD1	-
CASSLAGSNTGELFF	TGTGCCAGCAGTTTAGCGGGGTCAAACACCGGGGAGCTGTTTTTT	TRBJ2-2	TRBV28	-	-
CASSPSRALNEKLFF	TGTGCCAGCAGCCCGAGCAGGGCTTTAAATGAAAAACTGTTTTTT	TRBJ1-4	TRBV7-6	-	-
CASSRAAIGNEQFF	TGTGCCAGTAGTCGAGCGGCCATAGGGAATGAGCAGTTCTTC	TRBJ2-1	TRBV19	-	-
CASSPSGGLSGANVLTF	TGTGCCAGCAGCCCCAGCGGGGGTCTCTCTGGGGCCAACGTCCTGACTTTC	TRBJ2-6	TRBV14	TRBD2	-
CATSRASGSDNEQFF	TGTGCCACCAGCAGAGCAAGCGGGAGCGACAATGAGCAGTTCTTC	TRBJ2-1	TRBV15	TRBD2	-
CASSTTSDTQYF	TGTGCCAGCAGCACAACTAGCGATACGCAGTATTTT	TRBJ2-3	TRBV7-9	-	-
CASSKGDPAYNEQFF	TGCGCCAGCAGCAAGGGGGATCCGGCCTACAATGAGCAGTTCTTC	TRBJ2-1	TRBV4-1	-	-
CASREGPYTGELFF	TGTGCCAGCCGGGAGGGGCCGTACACCGGGGAGCTGTTTTTT	TRBJ2-2	TRBV2	TRBD2	-
CASSGPLGAPYEQYF	TGTGCCAGTAGCGGTCCACTAGGAGCTCCCTACGAGCAGTACTTC	TRBJ2-7	TRBV19	-	-